This T cell receptor (beta chain) was identified during a study of Ad26.COV2.S vaccination and SARS-CoV-2 variants. Study at large: Recipients of Ad26.COV2.S got it intramuscularly, once or twice 56 days apart.

In the case of this clone: Its specificity is not known.

Assay: immunoSEQ multiplex PCR; the TCRdb copy retains only in-frame clones and omits some. The sample shows approximately 410,000 clones, 92% of them seen only once. As to treatment: roughly 19 received Ad26.COV2.S at low or high dose, single or two shots; a few received placebo; per-sample allocation not given. The samples date from day 63 after the first vaccine or placebo injection. Broader study findings: Placebo recipients and vaccine recipients were similar in non-spike TCR breadth. Measures of TCR breadth and depth may have fallen short of total T cell responses.

The specimen was peripheral blood, collected in a trial of Ad26.COV2.S vaccine versus placebo. The clonotype comes from a person between 18 and 59 years old who received the Ad26.COV2.S COVID-19 vaccine or a placebo.

The CDR3 region has the DNA TGTGCCAGCAGTTTATCCCTTCCACCTTTGGATGAGCAGTTCTTC. Protein sequence: CASSLSLPPLDEQFF. The chain joins TRBV27 to TRBJ2-1; D is unclear. The CDR3 is 15 residues long. Germline CDR1 and CDR2: MNHEY and SMNVEV (reference sequence). V was cut by 0 bases and J by 8 bases, with 14 bases left in between.